This T cell receptor beta chain is from a study of blood T cells in healthy people across ages. Sample-barcoded 5' priming and a J-beta primer mix drove a second PCR of roughly 6 to 12 cycles. TCRdb analysed the 5' RACE reads with MiXCR anew, one entry per CDR3 protein. The sample has 800,000 to 950,000 distinct CDR3 sequences; roughly 28% are singletons. The CDR3 has 16 residues. V was clipped by 5 bases and J by 3 bases; unmatched bases: 11. CDR1 is SGHTA and CDR2 is FQGNSA in the germline V gene. This clonotype was seen repeatedly, ten times or more. The sample was also linked to a second study, of T cells of mothers and their children. That source notes: A few mothers and their six children, all healthy Caucasians, donated.

The source is a woman in her thirties or forties in good health. The chain carries TRBV7-2 and TRBJ2-7; TRBD2 matches 9 bases. Material: blood. In DNA, the CDR3 is TGTGCCAGCAGCCCCCGGAGAGCGGGGGGCTACTACGAGCAGTACTTC. Translated: CASSPRRAGGYYEQYF.